The present T cell receptor (beta chain) was sequenced within a study of CD8+ T cells in alopecia areata. The V and J ends lost 3 bases and 0 bases respectively, with 11 bases between them. The CDR3 runs to 15 residues. Germline V gene data show CDR1 as SGHAT and CDR2 as FQNNGV. This clone was picked up many times. Investigators isolated RNA and reverse transcribed it into cDNA to act as the sequencing template. Assay used: immunoSEQ multiplex PCR; TCRdb lists only in-frame clones, some missing. The table shows over 200,000 clones, with around 62% occurring only once. The chain couples TRBV11-2 to TRBJ1-1, with a tentative D call TRBD1 (5 bases). Sequenced here: CD4+ T cells sorted from blood, sampled at week 0. This clonotype was obtained from a human donor with alopecia areata. Written as DNA, the CDR3 is TGTGCCAGCAGCTTTAGCTCGGGACTGAACACTGAAGCTTTCTTT. Residues: CASSFSSGLNTEAFF.